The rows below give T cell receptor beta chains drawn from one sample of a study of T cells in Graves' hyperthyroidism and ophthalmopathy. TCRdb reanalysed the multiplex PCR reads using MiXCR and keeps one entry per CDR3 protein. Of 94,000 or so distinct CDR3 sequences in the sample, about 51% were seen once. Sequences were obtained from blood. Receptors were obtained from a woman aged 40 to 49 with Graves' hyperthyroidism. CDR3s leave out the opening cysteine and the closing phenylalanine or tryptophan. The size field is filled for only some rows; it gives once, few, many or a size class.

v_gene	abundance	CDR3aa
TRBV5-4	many	ASSERRTGGGEQY
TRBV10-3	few	AISGATGETQH
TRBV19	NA	ASSTLQGSPDTQY
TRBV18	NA	ASSPLSQETQY
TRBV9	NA	ASSMHADRGNYGYT
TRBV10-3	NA	AISEPRTSVYQETQY
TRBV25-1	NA	ASSERTNEKLF
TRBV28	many	ATESSYNSPLH
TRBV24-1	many	ATSDRLAGNTQY
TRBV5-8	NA	ASSRDRGLAGPDTQY
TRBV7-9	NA	ASSLSGANTEAF
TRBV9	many	ASRGEGGNTEAF
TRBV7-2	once	ASSPRGDFNQPQH
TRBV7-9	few	ASSYGQGGQPQH
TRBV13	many	ASTLPGTGEQY
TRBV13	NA	ASSLAGQGNT
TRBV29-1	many	SVGSRGTGGNTEAF
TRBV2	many	ASSAYGYT
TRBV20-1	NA	SAIGRDTQY
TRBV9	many	ASSVGPAGGNTIY
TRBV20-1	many	SAKVEASANTEAF
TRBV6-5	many	ASSYSSRGQTASGANVLT
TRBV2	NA	AIRGQGSDGYT
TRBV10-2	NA	ASSQDGPGTNEKLF
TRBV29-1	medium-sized	SVLVRGPSFQETQY
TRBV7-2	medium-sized	ASSLERRGHEQY
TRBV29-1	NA	SCRQGLSATQY
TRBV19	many	ASSMEPNTEAF
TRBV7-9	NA	ASRDKAGGSYEQY
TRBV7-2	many	ASSSRDGLNSPLH
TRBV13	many	ASSPPGNPYEQY
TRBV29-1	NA	SVGENTNGYT
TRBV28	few	ASSEWGQGGETQY
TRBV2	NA	ASMRGFGAF
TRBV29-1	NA	SVERVVGHETQY
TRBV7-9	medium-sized	ASSTADRGTNQPQH
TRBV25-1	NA	ASSAKGRAHPQH
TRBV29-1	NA	SVTGSGNQPQH
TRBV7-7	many	ASSSGARGTNEKLF
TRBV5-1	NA	ASRLSGGESTEAF
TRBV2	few	ASSLNRGKTNEKLF
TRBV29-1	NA	SGTILNTEAF
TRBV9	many	ASSVWGSGNTIY
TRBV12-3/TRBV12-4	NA	ANSYSLLRVGNTIY
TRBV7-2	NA	AWSGIAANSYEQY
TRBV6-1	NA	ASSPQGTAETQY
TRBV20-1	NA	SASGGATQETQY
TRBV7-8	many	ASSLVKEGSLMNTEAF
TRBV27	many	ASTPAGGPYEQY
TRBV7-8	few	ASSLDSQGTQY
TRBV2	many	ASSAGRKRSADTQY
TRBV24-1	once	ATSDDGGIAGKETQH
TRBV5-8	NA	ASSEVRSTGTQY
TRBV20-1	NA	SAATGGRGSGANVLT
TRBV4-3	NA	ASSQEWMDTQY